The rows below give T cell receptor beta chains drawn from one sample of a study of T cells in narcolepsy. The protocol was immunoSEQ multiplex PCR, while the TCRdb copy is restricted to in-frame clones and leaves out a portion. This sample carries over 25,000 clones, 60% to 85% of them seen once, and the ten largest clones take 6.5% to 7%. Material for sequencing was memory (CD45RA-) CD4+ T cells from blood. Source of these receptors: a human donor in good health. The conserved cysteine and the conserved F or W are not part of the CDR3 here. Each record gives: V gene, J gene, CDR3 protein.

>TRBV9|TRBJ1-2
ASSVDGGSGYT
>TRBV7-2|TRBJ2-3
ASSLAPGSPDTQY
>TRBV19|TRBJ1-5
ASNKNSGNQPQH
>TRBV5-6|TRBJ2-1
ASSRGTQSYNEQF
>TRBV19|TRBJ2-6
ASSGQRPSGANVLT
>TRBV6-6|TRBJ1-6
ASSIDRPSPLH
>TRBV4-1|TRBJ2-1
ASSLLAGVSYNEQF
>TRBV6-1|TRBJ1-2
ASNGGGQNYGYT
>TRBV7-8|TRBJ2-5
ASSLAGNQETQY
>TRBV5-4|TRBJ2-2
ASSLKATGHTGELF
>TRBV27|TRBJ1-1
ASSLSLNTEAF
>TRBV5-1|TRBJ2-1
ASSSGTPLGNEQF
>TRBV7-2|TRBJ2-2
ASSLAGGTNTGELF
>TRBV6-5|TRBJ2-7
ASTRRDRVYEQY
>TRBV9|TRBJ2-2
ASRKGSGELF
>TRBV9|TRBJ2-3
ASSSWTGSTDTQY
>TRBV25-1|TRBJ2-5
ASRPRQGPQETQY
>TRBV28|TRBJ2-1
ASTLRAGRDEQF
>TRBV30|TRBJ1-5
AWSNRGPQPQH
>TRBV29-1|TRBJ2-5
SVPGQGTKEQY
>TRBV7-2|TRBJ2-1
ASRMGLAVDEQF
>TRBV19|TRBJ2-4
ASSPLGEAKNIQY
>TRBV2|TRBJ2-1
ASSRQGKDEQF
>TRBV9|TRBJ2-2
ASSPMVGTGELF
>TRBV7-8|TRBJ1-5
ASSLLEYQPQH
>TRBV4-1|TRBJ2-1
ASSPSPRAQGVDEQF
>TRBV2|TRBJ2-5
ASSRNREETQY
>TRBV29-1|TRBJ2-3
SARTTGTKSTDTQY
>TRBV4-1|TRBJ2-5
ASSQDRLAGQETQY
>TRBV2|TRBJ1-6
ASRGSQGDSPLH
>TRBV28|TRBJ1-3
ASSGGEGLLGGNTIY
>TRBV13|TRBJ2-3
ASSLGSGSTDTQY
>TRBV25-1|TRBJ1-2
ATVGGNSGYT
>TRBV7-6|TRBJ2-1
ASSRTVGSHNEQF
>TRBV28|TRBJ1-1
ASSLYRLTPGGTEAF
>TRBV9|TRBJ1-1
ASSVGPIMNTEAF
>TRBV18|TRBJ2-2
ASSPIPDVGELF
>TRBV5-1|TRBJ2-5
ASSFWDRVETQY
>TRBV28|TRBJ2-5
ASSLYTGRQETQY
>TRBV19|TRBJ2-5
ASSDGTSGTYQETQY
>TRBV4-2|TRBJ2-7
ASSQEGTGFGEQY
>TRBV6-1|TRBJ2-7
ASSFAGRQY
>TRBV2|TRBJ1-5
ASSVGAQPQH
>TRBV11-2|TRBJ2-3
ASSASGGAGTDTQY
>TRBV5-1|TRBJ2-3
ASSLPRLAGVADTQY
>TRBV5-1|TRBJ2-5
ASSSLGVDQETQY
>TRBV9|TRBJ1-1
ASSVEAQGATEAF
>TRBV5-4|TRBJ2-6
ASSPEVDSRGR
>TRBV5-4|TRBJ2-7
ASSLPGDYEQY
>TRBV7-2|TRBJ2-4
ASSLVDIRSLGY
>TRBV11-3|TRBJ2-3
ASSHNVGPNTDTQY
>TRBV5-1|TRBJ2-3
ASRSADTQY
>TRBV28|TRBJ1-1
ASSTLQGWPF
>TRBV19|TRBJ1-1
ATCRGRTEAF
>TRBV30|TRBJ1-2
ASHRGINYGYT